Reported below is one T cell receptor beta chain. Its antigen is not known. Sequencing of TCR beta was performed on blood CD8+ and CD4+ T cells. The V gene's germline CDR1 is MGHRA and CDR2 YSYEKL. V dropped 0 bases and J dropped 4 bases, with 13 bases sitting between them. The CDR3 is made up of 15 amino acids. This entry comes from a study of CD8 T cells in Susac syndrome. The RNA input was about 0.45 to 1 ug, and it was reverse transcribed with random hexamers. TCRdb re-analysed the immunoSEQ multiplex PCR reads in MiXCR, keeping a single row per CDR3 protein. The repertoire holds about 180,000 distinct CDR3 sequences, with roughly 95% as singletons. Study-level results: Individuals included in the TCR sequencing and HLA analysis were acknowledged by the study to be relatively few in number.

The clonotype comes from a human donor with multiple sclerosis. Sequencing was done on a sample of CD8+ T cells from PBMCs. V usage is TRBV4-1 and J usage is TRBJ2-7, with D unresolved. DNA of the CDR3: TGCGCCAGCAGCCAAGAGCCAGCAGCAACGTACGAGCAGTACTTC. It encodes CASSQEPAATYEQYF.